The 23 T cell receptor beta chains below come from one sample, sequenced in a study of blood T cell repertoires in COVID-19. TCRdb keeps only in-frame clones here, not all; method: immunoSEQ multiplex PCR. This repertoire shows about 190,000 clones, roughly 83% found once; its top ten account for roughly 3.2%. Sequenced input: PBMCs or T cells enriched from blood (not recorded which). The receptors derive from a woman in her 30s who had recovered from COVID-19.

This rearrangement joins TRBV19 to TRBJ1-6; D unresolved. Trimming shortened V by 3 bases and J by 1 base, and 16 bases separated the two germline ends. The CDR3 is 18 residues long. Germline V gives CDR1 LNHDA, CDR2 SQIVND (reference sequence). CDR3 DNA: TGTGCCAGTAGTATGGAGGTCCAGCGGCGGTCCTATAATTCACCCCTCCACTTT. The encoded protein is CASSMEVQRRSYNSPLHF.

The J gene is TRBJ2-5, the V gene TRBV19; 9 bases fit TRBD1. In germline, CDR1 is LNHDA, CDR2 SQIVND (reference sequence). V lost 9 bases and J lost 4; bases outside the gene matches: 12. The CDR3 runs to 15 residues. The CDR3: CASQLQGAFGETQYF. In DNA, the CDR3 is TGTGCCAGCCAGCTACAGGGGGCTTTCGGAGAGACCCAGTACTTC. The variable domain in full, with the rest retrieved from reference TRBV19 and TRBJ2-5, is DGGITQSPKYLFRKEGQNVTLSCEQNLNHDAMYWYRQDPGQGLRLIYYSQIVNDFQKGDIAEGYSVSREKKESFPLTVTSAQKNPTAFYLCASQLQGAFGETQYFGPGTRLLVL.

The chain carries TRBV9 and TRBJ2-7; 11 nucleotides align to TRBD2. CDR1 is SGDLS and CDR2 is YYNGEE in the germline V gene. There are 15 residues in the CDR3. The junction had 6 bases not matched to a gene; V was cut back by 3 bases and J by 4 bases. The DNA for the CDR3 is TGTGCCAGCAGCGAGGGACTAGCGGCCTCTTACGAGCAGTACTTC. Translating it yields CASSEGLAASYEQYF.

This rearrangement joins TRBV3-1 (or the pseudogene TRBV3-2) to TRBJ1-5; D gene unclear. The CDR3 sequence is 15 residues long. V was cut by 4 bases and J by 6 bases, with 16 bases left in between. Germline V gene lookup returns CDR1 LGHDT and CDR2 YNNKEL (reference sequence). The CDR3, as DNA: TGTGCCAGCAGCCTTAGCGCGTTGGGCGTTCAGCCCCAGCATTTT. It is translated as CASSLSALGVQPQHF.

A single count supports this clone. The chain couples TRBV5-5 to TRBJ1-1; D is undetermined. V lost 4 bases to trimming and J lost 1 base, with 11 bases between them. This CDR3 is 14 amino acids long. The V gene's germline CDR1 is SGHKS and CDR2 YYEKEE (reference sequence). The CDR3 nucleotides read TGTGCCAGCAGCCCGACAAGTACGAACACTGAAGCTTTCTTT. It translates to CASSPTSTNTEAFF.

The chain links TRBV12-3 or TRBV12-4 to TRBJ1-1; D might be TRBD1 (6 bases). V lost 4 bases, J lost 3 bases, and 6 bases lay in between. The CDR3 extends over 12 amino acids. The CDR3 here is CASSWTDTEAFF. The CDR3 region has the DNA TGTGCCAGCAGTTGGACAGACACTGAAGCTTTCTTT.

The rearrangement links TRBV28 to TRBJ1-1; a possible D gene is TRBD1 (6 bases). Trimming removed 8 bases at V and 2 bases at J, with 18 bases between. Germline assignment: CDR1 MDHEN and CDR2 SYDVKM. This CDR3 is built from 15 residues. The CDR3 DNA reads as TGTGCCAGCCCTCCCCCCGGGGGGCCCAACACTGAAGCTTTCTTT. This encodes CASPPPGGPNTEAFF.

Comments on this clone: A read error may produce the germline difference seen at one junction end. As DNA, the CDR3 is TGTGCTAGCAGCTTAGAAGGGGGTACTAATGAAAAACTGTTTTTT. Its protein is CASSLEGGTNEKLFF. This rearrangement joins TRBV7-7 to TRBJ1-4, with D perhaps TRBD1 (6 bases). The CDR3 consists of 15 residues. Germline V CDR1 and CDR2: SSHAT, FNYEAQ (reference sequence).

This chain joins TRBV15 and TRBJ2-1, with unresolved D. Trimming took off 3 bases at V and 5 bases at J, with 11 bases between the two ends. The CDR3 has 14 residues. Germline-derived CDR1 and CDR2 are LNHNV and YYDKDF (reference sequence). The CDR3 DNA is TGTGCCACCAGCAGCGATTACATGGACAATGAGCAGTTCTTC. Residues: CATSSDYMDNEQFF.

The chain links TRBV9 to TRBJ2-5, with 7 bases lining up with TRBD2. Germline V lookup: CDR1 SGDLS, CDR2 YYNGEE. This CDR3 contains 15 residues. Losses at the gene ends were 4 bases for V and 1 base for J; bases not matched to a gene: 7. The CDR3 DNA reads TGTGCCAGCAGCCATACAACTAGCGCCCAAGAGACCCAGTACTTC. It yields the protein CASSHTTSAQETQYF.

This rearrangement joins TRBV7-8 to TRBJ1-4, with D possibly matching TRBD1 (5 bases). Germline V CDR1 and CDR2: SGHVS, FQNEAQ. V was shortened by 4 bases and J by 11 bases, with 17 bases between the two germline ends. The CDR3 has 14 amino acids. CDR3 loop: CASSSTDNVRKLFF. The CDR3 nucleotides are TGTGCCAGCAGCTCGACAGACAATGTGCGGAAACTGTTTTTT.

This chain uses TRBV2 with TRBJ1-5, with D maybe TRBD1 (6 bases). This CDR3 is 13 amino acids long. Germline CDR1 is SNHLY and CDR2 is FYNNEI. V lost 11 bases to trimming and J lost 3 bases, with 14 bases between them. CDR3 sequence: CAVGRDTNQPQHF. DNA of the CDR3: TGTGCCGTAGGACGGGACACCAATCAGCCCCAGCATTTT.

V is TRBV5-1 and J is TRBJ2-1; D perhaps matches TRBD2 (6 bases). Trimming shortened V by 5 bases and J by 7 bases, and 16 bases separated the two germline ends. The CDR3 has 14 residues. Per germline, CDR1 SGHRS and CDR2 YFSETQ. The CDR3, as DNA: TGCGCCAGCAGTTCCAGCGGGTGGGGGAATGAGCAGTTCTTC. It is translated as CASSSSGWGNEQFF.

The chain carries TRBV24-1 and TRBJ2-2; weak D call: TRBD1 (6 bases). The CDR3 covers 14 residues. Trimming pared 4 bases from V and 5 bases from J, leaving 10 bases between. Germline V gives CDR1 KGHDR, CDR2 SFDVKD. The CDR3 DNA reads TGTGCCACCAGTGACCCGAGGGGGACCGGGGAGCTGTTTTTT. This gives the protein CATSDPRGTGELFF.

The chain links TRBV28 to TRBJ1-1; D is ambiguous. There are 13 residues in the CDR3. V lost 2 bases to trimming and J lost 4 bases, with 8 bases between them. Germline CDR1 and CDR2: MDHEN and SYDVKM. The CDR3 DNA sequence: TGTGCCAGCAGTTTAGGTTTCGGCACTGAAGCTTTCTTT. Amino acids: CASSLGFGTEAFF.

This chain joins TRBV5-1 and TRBJ1-1, with D possibly being TRBD1 (5 bases). The CDR3 is 14 amino acids. Trimming shortened V by 5 bases and J by 0 bases, and 11 bases separated the two germline ends. The V gene's germline CDR1 is SGHRS and CDR2 YFSETQ. The CDR3 reads CASSYGGVNTEAFF. DNA of the CDR3: TGCGCCAGCAGTTACGGGGGAGTGAACACTGAAGCTTTCTTT.

This chain joins TRBV28 and TRBJ2-7; 7 nucleotides align to TRBD2. The germline gives CDR1 MDHEN, CDR2 SYDVKM. V gave up 1 base and J gave up 0 bases; unmatched junction bases: 6. CDR3 length: 16 amino acids. The chain's CDR3 is CASSLLGLAVSYEQYF. The CDR3 region has the DNA TGTGCCAGCAGTTTATTGGGGCTAGCGGTCTCCTACGAGCAGTACTTC. The variable domain in full, with the rest retrieved from reference TRBV28 and TRBJ2-7, is DVKVTQSSRYLVKRTGEKVFLECVQDMDHENMFWYRQDPGLGLRLIYFSYDVKMKEKGDIPEGYSVSREKKERFSLILESASTNQTSMYLCASSLLGLAVSYEQYFGPGTRLTVT.

V and J are TRBV7-9 and TRBJ1-2; maybe TRBD1 (6 bases). This CDR3 is 16 amino acids long. Germline V gene sequence: CDR1 SEHNR, CDR2 FQNEAQ (reference sequence). Trimming took 0 bases from V and 3 from J, leaving 14 bases between them. CDR3 sequence reads: CASSLAGAGEYYGYTF. CDR3 DNA sequence: TGTGCCAGCAGCTTAGCTGGGGCAGGGGAATACTATGGCTACACCTTC.

This clone was observed a few times. This chain uses TRBV2 with TRBJ1-6, with 7 bases matching TRBD1. V shed 9 bases and J 3 bases; nucleotides not matched to a gene: 14. This CDR3 contains 17 residues. Germline lookup yields CDR1 SNHLY and CDR2 FYNNEI. The CDR3 DNA sequence: TGTGCCAGTACGAGACAGGGTGGACCATACTATAATTCACCCCTCCACTTT. It yields the protein CASTRQGGPYYNSPLHF.

This clone has a handful of counts. The chain combines TRBV19 with TRBJ1-6; D may be TRBD1 (6 bases). Germline V gives CDR1 LNHDA, CDR2 SQIVND (reference sequence). V was pared by 7 bases and J by 7 bases, with 14 bases between. The CDR3 covers 14 residues. CDR3 DNA: TGTGCCAGTAAAGCAGGGGAGTACAATTCACCCCTCCACTTT. Its translation: CASKAGEYNSPLHF.

For this clone: One end of the junction varies from germline; a read error may be responsible. V gene TRBV4-1 combines with J gene TRBJ1-4; D perhaps matches TRBD1 (5 bases). Germline V gene lookup returns CDR1 MGHRA and CDR2 YSYEKL. The CDR3 spans 15 residues. As DNA, the CDR3 is TGCGCCAGCAGTCAAGGCAGGGTGGAGAGTGAAAAACTGTTTTTT. Amino acids: CASSQGRVESEKLFF.

The chain couples TRBV28 to TRBJ1-1; D possibly corresponds to TRBD1 (5 bases). Looked up from germline, CDR1 is MDHEN and CDR2 is SYDVKM. Trimming took 2 bases from V and 5 from J, leaving 15 bases between them. CDR3 length: 15 residues. The CDR3 DNA follows: TGTGCCAGCAGTTTAGGCGGGACTCGGGGAACTGAAGCTTTCTTT. It yields the protein CASSLGGTRGTEAFF.

The sample holds one count of this clone. The V and J genes are TRBV6-1 and TRBJ2-2, with 9 positions matching TRBD2. The CDR3 contains 15 residues. V was pared by 1 base and J by 6 bases, with 3 bases of the junction left unmatched. CDR1 MNHNS and CDR2 SASEGT come from the germline V gene. CDR3 sequence: CASSEVGLASGELFF. The CDR3, as DNA: TGTGCCAGCAGTGAAGTGGGACTAGCATCCGGGGAGCTGTTTTTT.